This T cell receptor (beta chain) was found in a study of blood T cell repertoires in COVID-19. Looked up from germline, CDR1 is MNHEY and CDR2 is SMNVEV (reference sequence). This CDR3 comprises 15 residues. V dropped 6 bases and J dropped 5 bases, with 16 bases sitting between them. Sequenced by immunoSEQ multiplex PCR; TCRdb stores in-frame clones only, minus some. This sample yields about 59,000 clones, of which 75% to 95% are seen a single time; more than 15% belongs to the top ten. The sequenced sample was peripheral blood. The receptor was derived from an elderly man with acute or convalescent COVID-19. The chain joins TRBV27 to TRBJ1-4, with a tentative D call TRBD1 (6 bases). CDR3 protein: CASSLLGAGNEKLFF. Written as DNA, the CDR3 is TGTGCCAGCAGCCTGCTGGGGGCCGGGAATGAAAAACTGTTTTTT.